A single sample is the source of the 20 T cell receptor beta chains below, sequenced in a study of beta chain features in type 1 diabetes. The authors reverse transcribed all of the isolated RNA, so sequencing captured expressed TCRB transcripts. Assay: immunoSEQ multiplex PCR; the TCRdb copy retains only in-frame clones and omits some. The sample consists of some 240,000 clones, around 9.9% of them appearing once. Sequencing input: central memory CD4+ T cells from blood. These receptors all stem from a man aged 18 to 30 in good health.

This sequence joins TRBV30 and TRBJ2-5; possibly TRBD1 or TRBD2 for D (6 bases each). CDR3 length equals 15 residues. In germline, CDR1 is GTSNPN, CDR2 SVGIG (reference sequence). V lost 5 bases, J lost 1 base, and 17 bases lay in between. DNA of the CDR3: TGTGCCTGGGACGGGGGCAGGGGACTCCAAGAGACCCAGTACTTC. It is translated as CAWDGGRGLQETQYF.

This clone occurred a few times. This chain joins TRBV30 and TRBJ2-7; D unresolved. V was pared by 5 bases and J by 2 bases, with 10 bases between. This CDR3 has 12 amino acids. Germline V lookup: CDR1 GTSNPN, CDR2 SVGIG (reference sequence). The CDR3 bases are TGTGCCTGGGACCCTGGGGCCTACGAGCAGTACTTC. This gives the protein CAWDPGAYEQYF.

There are a few counts of this clone. The genes are TRBV18 and TRBJ2-7; D not certain. The CDR3 loop spans 14 amino acids. Trimming pared 2 bases from V and 1 base from J, leaving 9 bases between. The germline V gene has CDR1 KGHSH and CDR2 LQKENI. CDR3 sequence reads: CASSPSSGSYEQYF. CDR3 DNA: TGTGCCAGCTCACCATCCTCCGGTTCCTACGAGCAGTACTTC.

The genes are TRBV6-5 and TRBJ1-1; a possible D gene is TRBD1 (6 bases). Germline V lookup: CDR1 MNHEY, CDR2 SVGAGI. The CDR3 length is 13 residues. V was trimmed by 3 bases and J by 6 bases, leaving 11 bases between them. The CDR3 spells CASSYFEGAEAFF. The CDR3 DNA follows: TGTGCCAGCAGTTATTTTGAGGGGGCTGAAGCTTTCTTT.

This clone was seen ten or more times. The rearrangement uses TRBV15 and TRBJ2-4; TRBD1 might be the D (6 bases). The CDR3 is 18 amino acids. Germline lookup yields CDR1 LNHNV and CDR2 YYDKDF (reference sequence). Between the trimmed V and J ends, which lost 5 bases and 1 base, there was a span of 21 bases. CDR3 protein: CATSPSAGDRLAKNIQYF. CDR3 sequence (DNA): TGTGCCACCAGCCCTTCGGCAGGGGATAGATTGGCCAAAAACATTCAGTACTTC.

The rearrangement uses TRBV6-5 and TRBJ2-3; D possibly matches TRBD1 or TRBD2 (5 bases each). Trimming cost V 2 bases and J 0 bases, with 12 bases left between them. This CDR3 has 16 amino acids. Germline loops: CDR1 MNHEY, CDR2 SVGAGI. The chain's CDR3 is CASSYGADTSTDTQYF. CDR3 DNA sequence: TGTGCCAGCAGTTACGGAGCGGACACTAGCACAGATACGCAGTATTTT.

This clone was recorded a few times. V gene TRBV18 combines with J gene TRBJ2-7; D ambiguous. Germline V CDR1 and CDR2: KGHSH, LQKENI. Between the trimmed V and J ends, which lost 2 bases and 6 bases, there was a span of 11 bases. The CDR3 is 13 residues long. In DNA form, the CDR3 reads TGTGCCAGCTCACCAAATCAAAGGGCCGAGCAGTACTTC. Translated, it gives CASSPNQRAEQYF. The variable domain in full, completed from reference TRBV18 and TRBJ2-7, reads NAGVMQNPRHLVRRRGQEARLRCSPMKGHSHVYWYRQLPEEGLKFMVYLQKENIIDESGMPKERFSAEFPKEGPSILRIQQVVRGDSAAYFCASSPNQRAEQYFGPGTRLTVT.

V usage is TRBV29-1 and J usage is TRBJ2-1; 12 nucleotides align to TRBD2. Germline lookup yields CDR1 SQVTM and CDR2 ANQGSEA. CDR3 size: 15 residues. Trimming removed 6 bases from V and 3 bases from J; junction bases left unmatched: 6. For the CDR3, the DNA is TGCAGCGTACCCCGGACTAGCGGGAACTACAATGAGCAGTTCTTC. Translation: CSVPRTSGNYNEQFF.

This clone was picked up a small number of times. The chain recombines TRBV19 with TRBJ2-2; D is perhaps TRBD2 (5 bases). Trimming pared 8 bases from V and 3 bases from J, leaving 10 bases between. Germline V gene lookup returns CDR1 LNHDA and CDR2 SQIVND (reference sequence). This CDR3 comprises 13 residues. CDR3 DNA: TGTGCCAGTGGGTCGCGGGACACCGGGGAGCTGTTTTTT. Protein: CASGSRDTGELFF.

This chain joins TRBV5-6 and TRBJ2-1; TRBD2 matches 11 bases. V was clipped by 1 base and J by 7 bases; unmatched bases: 7. CDR3 length: 16 residues. CDR1 and CDR2 (germline): SGHDT, YYEEEE. This CDR3 is CASSLPLAGGSNEQFF. CDR3 in DNA: TGTGCCAGCAGCTTGCCCCTAGCGGGAGGCTCGAATGAGCAGTTCTTC.

The table lists this clone with a few counts. V usage is TRBV30 and J usage is TRBJ1-1; 8 nucleotides agree with TRBD1. From germline, CDR1 is GTSNPN and CDR2 SVGIG (reference sequence). The ends lost 3 bases at V and 1 base at J; junction bases unmatched: 7. The CDR3 has 15 residues. The CDR3 loop is CAWSQDRGRNTEAFF. CDR3 nucleotide sequence: TGTGCCTGGAGCCAAGACAGGGGTCGGAACACTGAAGCTTTCTTT.

This clone was seen more than once but under ten times. Within the sample, other DNA sequences also encode this same CDR3. This rearrangement joins TRBV11-3 to TRBJ2-3; D gene uncertain. The CDR3 extends over 14 amino acids. Looked up from germline, CDR1 is SGHNT and CDR2 is YENEEA. V was shortened by 2 bases and J by 3 bases, with 9 bases between the two germline ends. In DNA, the CDR3 is TGTGCCAGCAGCTTAACAAGTGGTACAGATACGCAGTATTTT. This encodes CASSLTSGTDTQYF. The complete variable domain, with remaining parts taken from reference TRBV11-3 and TRBJ2-3, reads EAGVVQSPRYKIIEKKQPVAFWCNPISGHNTLYWYLQNLGQGPELLIRYENEEAVDDSQLPKDRFSAERLKGVDSTLKIQPAELGDSAVYLCASSLTSGTDTQYFGPGTRLTVL.

This clone was found a few times. The V call is TRBV7-8, the J call TRBJ2-3, with no clear D. The CDR3 sequence is 15 residues long. CDR1 is SGHVS and CDR2 is FQNEAQ in the germline V gene. Trimming left V 5 bases short and J 4 bases short, with 16 bases between. The CDR3 nucleotides read TGTGCCAGCAGCCAATATCGGGTCCAAGCAGATACGCAGTATTTT. This gives the protein CASSQYRVQADTQYF.

This clone was observed a handful of times. The chain joins TRBV7-6 to TRBJ2-3; D call uncertain. CDR1 is SGHVS and CDR2 is FNYEAQ in the germline V gene. V dropped 3 bases and J dropped 2 bases, with 12 bases sitting between them. The CDR3 has 15 residues. The CDR3: CASSFNRSDTDTQYF. The CDR3 DNA sequence: TGTGCCAGCAGCTTCAATAGGAGCGACACAGATACGCAGTATTTT.

J is TRBJ1-5 and V is TRBV27, with a possible D match to TRBD1 (6 bases). Looked up from germline, CDR1 is MNHEY and CDR2 is SMNVEV (reference sequence). V was cut by 9 bases and J by 2 bases, with 17 bases left in between. CDR3 length equals 15 residues. The DNA of the CDR3 is TGTGCCAGTAGCTCGACAGGACCAGGCAATCAGCCCCAGCATTTT. This encodes CASSSTGPGNQPQHF.

The chain employs TRBV6-6 and TRBJ2-5; unclear D gene. The germline CDR1 and CDR2 sequences are MNHNY and SVGAGI (reference sequence). The ends were cut back, 0 bases at V and 1 base at J, with 3 bases in the middle. The CDR3 is 13 amino acids. The CDR3 protein is CASSYSLQETQYF. The DNA of the CDR3 is TGTGCCAGCAGTTACTCGCTCCAAGAGACCCAGTACTTC.

The chain has TRBV7-8 and TRBJ2-7, with 10 bases aligning to TRBD2. Germline-derived CDR1 and CDR2 are SGHVS and FQNEAQ. This CDR3 contains 17 residues. V lost 5 bases, J lost 0 bases, and 10 bases stayed unmatched. CDR3 sequence: CASSPRAVAGGSYEQYF. CDR3 DNA sequence: TGTGCCAGCAGCCCCAGAGCAGTAGCGGGAGGCTCCTACGAGCAGTACTTC.

This chain joins TRBV5-5 and TRBJ2-3; TRBD1 agrees at 7 bases. The junction had 5 bases not matched to a gene; V was cut back by 4 bases and J by 0 bases. The CDR3 is made up of 15 amino acids. The germline V gene encodes CDR1 SGHKS and CDR2 YYEKEE (reference sequence). CDR3: CASSVGQPSTDTQYF. The CDR3 region has the DNA TGTGCCAGCAGCGTGGGACAGCCGAGCACAGATACGCAGTATTTT.

This clone was seen many times. V usage is TRBV7-2 and J usage is TRBJ1-2, with 9 nucleotides matching TRBD1. This CDR3 comprises 15 residues. V lost 5 bases and J lost 8; bases outside the gene matches: 12. Germline V lookup: CDR1 SGHTA, CDR2 FQGNSA. Here the CDR3 reads CASSPRDRVTRGYTF. CDR3 nucleotide sequence: TGTGCCAGCAGCCCCCGGGACAGGGTAACTCGGGGCTACACCTTC.

This clone was observed a few times. The chain uses TRBV19 and TRBJ2-1; the match to TRBD2 covers 9 bases. This CDR3 contains 13 residues. Per the germline V gene, CDR1 is LNHDA and CDR2 is SQIVND (reference sequence). The J segment lost 9 bases and the V segment lost 8 bases, leaving 8 bases of the junction unmatched. The chain's CDR3 is CASGRREGLEQFF. For the CDR3, the DNA is TGTGCCAGTGGGCGGCGGGAGGGTCTTGAGCAGTTCTTC.